This T cell receptor (beta chain) was identified during a study of control samples from healthy donors and cancer patients. Sequenced by immunoSEQ multiplex PCR; TCRdb stores in-frame clones only, minus some. The data contain 150,000 to 200,000 clones, over 85% of them seen just once; the ten biggest clones take up roughly 1.3%. The sequence came from a man aged 30 to 45 in good health. The sample consisted of blood.

CDR3 loop: CASRGQGFTEAFF. The CDR3, as DNA: TGTGCCAGCAGAGGACAGGGGTTCACTGAAGCTTTCTTT. This chain links TRBV6-5 with TRBJ1-1; 9 bases are a match to TRBD1. This CDR3 has 13 residues. Trimming at V came to 6 bases and at J to 4 bases, leaving 3 bases not matched to a gene. Germline CDR1 MNHEY, CDR2 SVGAGI.